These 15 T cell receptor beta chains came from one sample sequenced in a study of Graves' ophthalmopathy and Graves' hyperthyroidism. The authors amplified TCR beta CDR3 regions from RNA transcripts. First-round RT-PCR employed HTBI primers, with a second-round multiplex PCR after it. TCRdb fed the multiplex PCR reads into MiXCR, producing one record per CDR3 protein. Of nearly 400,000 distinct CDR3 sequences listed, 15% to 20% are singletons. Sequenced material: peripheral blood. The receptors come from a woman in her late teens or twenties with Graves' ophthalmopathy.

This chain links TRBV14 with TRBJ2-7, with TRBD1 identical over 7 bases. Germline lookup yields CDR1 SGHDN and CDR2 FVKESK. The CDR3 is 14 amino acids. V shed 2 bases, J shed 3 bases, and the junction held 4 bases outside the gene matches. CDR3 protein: CASSQRDSDYEQYF. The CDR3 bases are TGTGCCAGCAGCCAACGGGACAGCGACTACGAGCAGTACTTC.

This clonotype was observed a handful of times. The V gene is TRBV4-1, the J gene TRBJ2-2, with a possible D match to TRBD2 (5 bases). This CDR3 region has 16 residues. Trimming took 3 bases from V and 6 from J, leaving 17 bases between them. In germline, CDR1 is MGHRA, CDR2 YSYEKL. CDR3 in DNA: TGCGCCAGCAGCCAGGTTGAGAGGGTACGGCCCGGGGAGCTGTTTTTT. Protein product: CASSQVERVRPGELFF.

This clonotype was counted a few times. CDR3 residues: CASSYFGTPGGQETQYF. The CDR3 nucleotides read TGTGCCAGCAGTTACTTCGGGACTCCCGGGGGGCAAGAGACCCAGTACTTC. The gene calls are TRBV6-5 and TRBJ2-5, with 7 bases identical to TRBD2. Trimming took 1 base from V and 2 from J; bases not matched to a gene: 10. This CDR3 is built from 17 residues. Germline V gene data show CDR1 as MNHEY and CDR2 as SVGAGI.

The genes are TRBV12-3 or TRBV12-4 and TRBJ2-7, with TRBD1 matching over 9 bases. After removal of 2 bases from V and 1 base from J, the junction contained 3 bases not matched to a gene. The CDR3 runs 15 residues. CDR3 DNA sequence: TGTGCCAGCAGTTTAACAGGGGGCTTTTCCTACGAGCAGTACTTC. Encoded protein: CASSLTGGFSYEQYF.

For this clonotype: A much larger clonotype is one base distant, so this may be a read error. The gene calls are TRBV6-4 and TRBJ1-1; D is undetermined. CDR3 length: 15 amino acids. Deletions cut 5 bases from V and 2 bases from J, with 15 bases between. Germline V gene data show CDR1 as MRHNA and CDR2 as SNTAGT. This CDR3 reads CASSYNGAPNTEAFF. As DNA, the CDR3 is TGTGCCAGCAGTTACAATGGAGCCCCCAACACTGAAGCTTTCTTT.

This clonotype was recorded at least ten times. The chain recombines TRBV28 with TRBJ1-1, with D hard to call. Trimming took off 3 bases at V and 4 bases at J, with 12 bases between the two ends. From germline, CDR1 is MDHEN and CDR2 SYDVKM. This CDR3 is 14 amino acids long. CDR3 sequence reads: CASSFRTVGTEAFF. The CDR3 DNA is TGTGCCAGCAGTTTCAGGACCGTGGGCACTGAAGCTTTCTTT.

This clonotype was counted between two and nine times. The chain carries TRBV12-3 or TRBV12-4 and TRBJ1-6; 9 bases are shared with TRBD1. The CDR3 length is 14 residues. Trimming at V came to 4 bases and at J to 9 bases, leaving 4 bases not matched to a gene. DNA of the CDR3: TGTGCCAGCAGTTCGCCGGGACAGGGTTCACCCCTCCACTTT. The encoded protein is CASSSPGQGSPLHF.

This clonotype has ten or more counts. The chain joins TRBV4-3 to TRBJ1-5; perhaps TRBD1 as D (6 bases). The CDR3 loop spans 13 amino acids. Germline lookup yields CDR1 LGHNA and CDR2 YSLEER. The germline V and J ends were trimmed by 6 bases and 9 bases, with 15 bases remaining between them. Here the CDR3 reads CASRGGSPGPQHF. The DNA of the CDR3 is TGCGCCAGCAGGGGGGGCTCCCCAGGGCCCCAGCATTTT.

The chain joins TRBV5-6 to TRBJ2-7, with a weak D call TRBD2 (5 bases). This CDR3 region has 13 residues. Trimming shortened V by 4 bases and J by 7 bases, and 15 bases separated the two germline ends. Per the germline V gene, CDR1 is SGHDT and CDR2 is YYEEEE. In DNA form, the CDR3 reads TGTGCCAGCAGCAGCGATCTCGACTATGAGCAGTACTTC. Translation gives CASSSDLDYEQYF.

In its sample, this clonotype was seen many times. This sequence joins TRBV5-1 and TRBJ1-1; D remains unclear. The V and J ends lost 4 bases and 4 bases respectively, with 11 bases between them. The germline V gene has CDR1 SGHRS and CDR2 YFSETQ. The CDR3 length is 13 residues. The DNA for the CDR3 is TGCGCCAGCAGCGCAGGCCTAGGCACTGAAGCTTTCTTT. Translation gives CASSAGLGTEAFF.

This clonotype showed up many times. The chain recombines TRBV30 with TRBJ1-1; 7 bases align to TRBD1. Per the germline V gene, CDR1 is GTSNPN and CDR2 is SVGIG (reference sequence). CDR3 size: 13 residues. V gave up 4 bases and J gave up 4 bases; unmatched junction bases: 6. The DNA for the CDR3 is TGTGCCTGGAAAGGACAGGAGGGCACTGAAGCTTTCTTT. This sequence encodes CAWKGQEGTEAFF.

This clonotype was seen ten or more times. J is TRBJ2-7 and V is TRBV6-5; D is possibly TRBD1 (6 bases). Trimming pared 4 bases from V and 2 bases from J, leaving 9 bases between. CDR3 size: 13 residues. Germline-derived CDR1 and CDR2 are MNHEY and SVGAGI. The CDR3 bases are TGTGCCAGCAGTTGGACAGCCGCCTACGAGCAGTACTTC. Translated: CASSWTAAYEQYF.

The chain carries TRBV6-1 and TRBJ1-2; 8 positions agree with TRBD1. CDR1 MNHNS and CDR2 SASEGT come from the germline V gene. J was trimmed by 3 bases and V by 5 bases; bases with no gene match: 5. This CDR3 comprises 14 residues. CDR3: CASSPGTGYYGYTF. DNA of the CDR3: TGTGCCAGCAGTCCCGGGACAGGATACTATGGCTACACCTTC.

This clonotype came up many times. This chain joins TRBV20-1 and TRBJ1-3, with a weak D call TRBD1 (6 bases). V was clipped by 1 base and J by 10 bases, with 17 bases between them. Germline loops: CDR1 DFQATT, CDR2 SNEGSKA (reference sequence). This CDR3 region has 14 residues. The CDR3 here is CSARVGGNRETIYF. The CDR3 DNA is TGCAGTGCTAGAGTTGGAGGAAACAGGGAGACCATATATTTT.

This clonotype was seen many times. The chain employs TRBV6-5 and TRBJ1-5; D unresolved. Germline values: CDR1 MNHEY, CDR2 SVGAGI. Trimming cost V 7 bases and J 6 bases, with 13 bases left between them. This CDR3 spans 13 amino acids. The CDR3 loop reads CASTPSMGQPQHF. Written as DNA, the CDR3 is TGTGCCAGCACACCAAGTATGGGTCAGCCCCAGCATTTT.